The 12 T cell receptor beta chains below come from one sample, sequenced in a study of radiation and T cells in renal cell carcinoma. Method: immunoSEQ multiplex PCR; TCRdb's copy keeps in-frame clones and lacks some. The table has some 120,000 clones, about 88% seen once. This sample's time point: blood 2 weeks post-SBRT. Treatment given: 15 Gy SBRT to primary tumor, nephrectomy 4 weeks later. The sample was blood, taken from a patient whose treatment included radiotherapy and nephrectomy. The origin of the receptors is a woman in her 70s with renal cell carcinoma.

The chain links TRBV19 to TRBJ2-3, with D tentatively TRBD2 (6 bases). The germline gives CDR1 LNHDA, CDR2 SQIVND (reference sequence). The ends were cut back, 3 bases at V and 4 bases at J, with 20 bases in the middle. This CDR3 comprises 17 residues. DNA of the CDR3: TGTGCCAGTAGTATGAGAACTAGCCGATTAACGGCAGATACGCAGTATTTT. Translating it yields CASSMRTSRLTADTQYF.

The chain recombines TRBV5-1 with TRBJ1-4; no firm D call. Deletions cut 2 bases from V and 8 bases from J, with 10 bases between. Germline V gene sequence: CDR1 SGHRS, CDR2 YFSETQ. This CDR3 spans 13 amino acids. The CDR3 reads CASSFRAGEKLFF. CDR3 DNA: TGCGCCAGCAGCTTTCGGGCCGGGGAAAAACTGTTTTTT.

The chain is built from TRBV7-2 and TRBJ2-1, with 8 bases identical to TRBD1. The CDR3 runs 16 residues. The germline V gene encodes CDR1 SGHTA and CDR2 FQGNSA. Trimming took 1 base from V and 7 from J; bases not matched to a gene: 9. The CDR3 DNA is TGTGCCAGCAGCTTAGTTGGGGGCAGGGGGCAAAATGAGCAGTTCTTC. Encoded protein: CASSLVGGRGQNEQFF.

At least ten counts were recorded for this clone. The rearrangement uses TRBV29-1 and TRBJ1-2; a weak D match, TRBD1 (6 bases). The CDR3 is 13 amino acids. Germline CDR1 SQVTM, CDR2 ANQGSEA. Trimming cost V 6 bases and J 6 bases, with 17 bases left between them. The CDR3 sequence: CSVLTWGADGYTF. Here the CDR3 DNA reads TGCAGCGTACTTACCTGGGGGGCTGATGGCTACACCTTC.

The chain has TRBV5-1 and TRBJ2-5; D is ambiguous. The CDR3 contains 14 residues. V shed 0 bases and J shed 6 bases, with 12 bases lying between them. CDR1 SGHRS and CDR2 YFSETQ come from the germline V gene. CDR3 protein: CASSLALGSQTQYF. The CDR3 DNA reads TGCGCCAGCAGCTTGGCTCTAGGAAGCCAGACCCAGTACTTC.

This clone was counted between two and nine times. The chain is built from TRBV6-1 and TRBJ1-1; D is possibly TRBD1 (6 bases). The CDR3 runs 14 residues. Germline V gene sequence: CDR1 MNHNS, CDR2 SASEGT. V lost 8 bases and J 1 base, leaving 14 bases between the germline ends. CDR3 sequence reads: CASPLGGPNTEAFF. The CDR3 region has the DNA TGTGCCAGCCCATTGGGGGGCCCGAACACTGAAGCTTTCTTT.

CDR3 region: CAWAIREGYGYTF. The CDR3, as DNA: TGTGCCTGGGCTATTCGTGAGGGCTATGGCTACACCTTC. The V and J genes are TRBV30 and TRBJ1-2; D ambiguous. V lost 5 bases to trimming and J lost 4 bases, with 14 bases between them. Germline assignment: CDR1 GTSNPN and CDR2 SVGIG (reference sequence). This CDR3 has 13 amino acids.

The rearrangement links TRBV6-1 to TRBJ2-7; no clear D. Trimming took 1 base from V and 2 from J, leaving 12 bases between them. CDR3 size: 15 residues. In germline, CDR1 is MNHNS, CDR2 SASEGT. The CDR3 spells CASSEGIGPAYEQYF. The CDR3 DNA sequence: TGTGCCAGCAGTGAAGGGATAGGACCGGCCTACGAGCAGTACTTC.

V is TRBV5-1 and J is TRBJ1-2, with unresolved D. CDR1 and CDR2 from the germline V gene are SGHRS and YFSETQ. The V end was cut by 3 bases, the J end by 6 bases, with 12 bases between. The CDR3 extends over 13 amino acids. The CDR3, as DNA: TGCGCCAGCAGCTCGTTGAGAGGCGATGGCTACACCTTC. Translation: CASSSLRGDGYTF. Full variable domain (missing parts from reference TRBV5-1 and TRBJ1-2): KAGVTQTPRYLIKTRGQQVTLSCSPISGHRSVSWYQQTPGQGLQFLFEYFSETQRNKGNFPGRFSGRQFSNSRSEMNVSTLELGDSALYLCASSSLRGDGYTFGSGTRLTVV.

Concerning this clone itself: A junction end diverges from the germline sequence, so it may reflect a read error. This sequence joins TRBV14 and TRBJ1-2, with a tentative D call TRBD1 (5 bases). The CDR3 totals 12 residues. The germline V gene encodes CDR1 SGHDN and CDR2 FVKESK. The chain's CDR3 is CASSQDSAGYAF. CDR3 nucleotide sequence: TGTGCCAGCAGCCAAGATTCCGCAGGGTATGCCTTC.

The rearrangement joins TRBV27 to TRBJ1-2; tentative D call: TRBD1 (5 bases). Germline V gene data show CDR1 as MNHEY and CDR2 as SMNVEV (reference sequence). The CDR3 covers 14 residues. Between the trimmed V and J ends, which lost 2 bases and 0 bases, there was a span of 7 bases. CDR3 residues: CASSLQGANYGYTF. The CDR3 bases are TGTGCCAGCAGTTTACAGGGAGCTAACTATGGCTACACCTTC.

CDR3 loop: CASSKEAGGWNEQFF. CDR3 in DNA: TGTGCCAGCAGTAAAGAGGCAGGGGGCTGGAATGAGCAGTTCTTC. This rearrangement joins TRBV2 to TRBJ2-1; 8 bases match TRBD1. Trimming at V came to 5 bases and at J to 7 bases, leaving 10 bases not matched to a gene. Germline V gene data show CDR1 as SNHLY and CDR2 as FYNNEI. This CDR3 comprises 15 residues. Supplemented by reference TRBV2 and TRBJ2-1, the full variable domain reads EPEVTQTPSHQVTQMGQEVILRCVPISNHLYFYWYRQILGQKVEFLVSFYNNEISEKSEIFDDQFSVERPDGSNFTLKIRSTKLEDSAMYFCASSKEAGGWNEQFFGPGTRLTVL.